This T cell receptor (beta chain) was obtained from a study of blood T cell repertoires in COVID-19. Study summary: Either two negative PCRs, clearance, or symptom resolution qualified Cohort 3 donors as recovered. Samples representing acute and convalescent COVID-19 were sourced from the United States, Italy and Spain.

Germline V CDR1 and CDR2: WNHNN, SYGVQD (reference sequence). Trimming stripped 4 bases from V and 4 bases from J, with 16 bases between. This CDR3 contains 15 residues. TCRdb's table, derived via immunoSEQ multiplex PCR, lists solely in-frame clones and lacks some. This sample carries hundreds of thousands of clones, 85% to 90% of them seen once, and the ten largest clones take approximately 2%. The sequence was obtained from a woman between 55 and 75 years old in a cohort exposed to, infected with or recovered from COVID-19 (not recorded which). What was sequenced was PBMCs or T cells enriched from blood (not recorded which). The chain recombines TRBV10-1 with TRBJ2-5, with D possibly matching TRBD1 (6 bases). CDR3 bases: TGCGCCAGCAGTGGATCCAGGGGAGTTGGAGAGACCCAGTACTTC. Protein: CASSGSRGVGETQYF.